This TCR beta chain was recovered during a study of regulatory T cells in long-lasting Graves disease. HTBI primers from iRepertoire and Arm-PCR of CDR3 regions yielded the TCR beta libraries. TCRdb reprocessed the multiplex PCR reads via MiXCR and lists one record per CDR3 protein. The data hold roughly 300,000 distinct CDR3 sequences, with 20% to 25% observed a single time. After removal of 2 bases from V and 3 bases from J, the junction contained 8 bases not matched to a gene. Germline lookup yields CDR1 LGHNA and CDR2 YSLEER. The CDR3 is 16 residues long. As for time point: persistent/refractory GD, antithyroid drugs over 5 years with positive TRAb. The TCR library was made from RNA that had been extracted from PBMCs in TRIzol.

The clonotype was recovered from a female donor with Graves disease. This chain links TRBV4-3 with TRBJ2-7; 9 bases align to TRBD1. Sequenced material: peripheral blood mononuclear cells (PBMCs), taken when the disease was refractory, from a patient treated with antithyroid drugs. The CDR3: CASSQFRGQGLYEQYF. The DNA of the CDR3 is TGCGCCAGCAGCCAATTCCGGGGACAGGGCCTCTACGAGCAGTACTTC.